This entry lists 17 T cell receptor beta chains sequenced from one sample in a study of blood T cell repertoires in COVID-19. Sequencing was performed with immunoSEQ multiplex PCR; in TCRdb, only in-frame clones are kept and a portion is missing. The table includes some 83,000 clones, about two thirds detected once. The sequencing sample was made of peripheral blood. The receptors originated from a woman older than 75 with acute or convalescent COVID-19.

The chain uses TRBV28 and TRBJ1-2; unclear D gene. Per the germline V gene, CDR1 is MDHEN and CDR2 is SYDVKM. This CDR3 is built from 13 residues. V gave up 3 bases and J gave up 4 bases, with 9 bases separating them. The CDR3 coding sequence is TGTGCCAGCAGTTTGCAACAGAGCTATGGCTACACCTTC. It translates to CASSLQQSYGYTF.

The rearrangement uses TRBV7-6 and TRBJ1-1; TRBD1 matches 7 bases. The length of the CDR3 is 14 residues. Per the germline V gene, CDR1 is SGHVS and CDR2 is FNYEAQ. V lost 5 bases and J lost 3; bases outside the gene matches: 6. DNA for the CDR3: TGTGCCAGCAGCCCAAGGGGGACAGACACTGAAGCTTTCTTT. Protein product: CASSPRGTDTEAFF.

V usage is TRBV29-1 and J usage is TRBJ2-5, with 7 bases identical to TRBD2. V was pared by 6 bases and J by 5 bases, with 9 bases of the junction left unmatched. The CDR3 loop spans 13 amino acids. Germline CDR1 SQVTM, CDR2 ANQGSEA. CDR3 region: CSVVGPGGETQYF. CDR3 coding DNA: TGCAGCGTCGTCGGTCCCGGGGGGGAGACCCAGTACTTC.

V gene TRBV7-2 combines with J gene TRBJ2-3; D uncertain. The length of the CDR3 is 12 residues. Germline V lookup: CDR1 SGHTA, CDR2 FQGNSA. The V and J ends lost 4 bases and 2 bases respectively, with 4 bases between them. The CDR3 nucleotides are TGTGCCAGCAGCTCCTCCACAGATACGCAGTATTTT. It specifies CASSSSTDTQYF.

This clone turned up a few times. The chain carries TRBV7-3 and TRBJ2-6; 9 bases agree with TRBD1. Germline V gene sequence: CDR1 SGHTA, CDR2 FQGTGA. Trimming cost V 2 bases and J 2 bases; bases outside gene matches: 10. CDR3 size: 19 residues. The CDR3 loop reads CASSLFPGQGLTGANVLTF. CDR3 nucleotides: TGTGCCAGCAGCTTATTTCCGGGACAGGGACTAACTGGGGCCAACGTCCTGACTTTC.

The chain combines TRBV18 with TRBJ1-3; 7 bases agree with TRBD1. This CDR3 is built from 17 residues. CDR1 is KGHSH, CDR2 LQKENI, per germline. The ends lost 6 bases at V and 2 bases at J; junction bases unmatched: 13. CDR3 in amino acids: CASSKTPGGKPGNTIYF. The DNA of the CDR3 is TGTGCCAGCTCTAAAACTCCAGGGGGTAAACCTGGAAACACCATATATTTT.

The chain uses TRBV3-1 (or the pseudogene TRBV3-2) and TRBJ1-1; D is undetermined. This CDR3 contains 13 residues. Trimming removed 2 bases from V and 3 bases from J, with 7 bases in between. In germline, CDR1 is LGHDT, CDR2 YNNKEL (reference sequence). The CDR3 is CASSQTRDTEAFF. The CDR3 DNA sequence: TGTGCCAGCAGCCAAACGAGGGACACTGAAGCTTTCTTT.

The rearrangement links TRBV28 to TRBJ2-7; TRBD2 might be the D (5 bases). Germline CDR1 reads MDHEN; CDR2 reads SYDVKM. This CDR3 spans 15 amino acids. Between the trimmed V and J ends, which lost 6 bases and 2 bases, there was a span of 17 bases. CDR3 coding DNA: TGTGCCAGCAGAGACTTCGGGAAAAACGCCTACGAGCAGTACTTC. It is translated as CASRDFGKNAYEQYF.

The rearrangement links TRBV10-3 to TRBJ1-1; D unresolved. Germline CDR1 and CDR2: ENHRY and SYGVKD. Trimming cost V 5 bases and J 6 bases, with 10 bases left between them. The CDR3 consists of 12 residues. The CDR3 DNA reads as TGTGCCATCAGTCCCTCCGAGGCTGAAGCTTTCTTT. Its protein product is CAISPSEAEAFF.

The CDR3 DNA reads TGTGCCAGCAGCTTGGACGGACAATCTAACTATGGCTACACCTTC. Protein sequence: CASSLDGQSNYGYTF. J is TRBJ1-2 and V is TRBV7-2; D may be TRBD1 (5 bases). V shed 3 bases and J shed 0 bases, with 11 bases lying between them. The CDR3 sequence is 15 residues long. Germline values: CDR1 SGHTA, CDR2 FQGNSA. Filled out from reference TRBV7-2 and TRBJ1-2, the complete variable domain reads GAGVSQSPSNKVTEKGKDVELRCDPISGHTALYWYRQSLGQGLEFLIYFQGNSAPDKSGLPSDRFSAERTGGSVSTLTIQRTQQEDSAVYLCASSLDGQSNYGYTFGSGTRLTVV.

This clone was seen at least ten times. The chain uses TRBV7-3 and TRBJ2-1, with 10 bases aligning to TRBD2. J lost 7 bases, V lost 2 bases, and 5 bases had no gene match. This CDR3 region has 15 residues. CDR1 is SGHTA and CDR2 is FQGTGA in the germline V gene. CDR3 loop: CASSLDSGGLNEQFF. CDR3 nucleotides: TGTGCCAGCAGCTTAGATAGCGGGGGGCTAAATGAGCAGTTCTTC.

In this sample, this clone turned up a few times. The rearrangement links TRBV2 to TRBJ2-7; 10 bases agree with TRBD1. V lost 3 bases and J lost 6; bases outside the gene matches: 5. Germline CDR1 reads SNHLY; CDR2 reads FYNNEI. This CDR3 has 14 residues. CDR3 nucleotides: TGTGCCAGCAGTGAGGGACAGGGGAGGGTCGAGCAGTACTTC. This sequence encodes CASSEGQGRVEQYF.

The CDR3 DNA reads TGTGCCAGTAGTATTAAGCTACCAGGGCTTTCAATCAATGAGCAGTTCTTC. It specifies CASSIKLPGLSINEQFF. This chain connects TRBV19 to TRBJ2-1; a possible D gene is TRBD1 (5 bases). The CDR3 has 17 residues. V was clipped by 3 bases and J by 6 bases, with 21 bases between them. The V gene's germline CDR1 is LNHDA and CDR2 SQIVND (reference sequence).

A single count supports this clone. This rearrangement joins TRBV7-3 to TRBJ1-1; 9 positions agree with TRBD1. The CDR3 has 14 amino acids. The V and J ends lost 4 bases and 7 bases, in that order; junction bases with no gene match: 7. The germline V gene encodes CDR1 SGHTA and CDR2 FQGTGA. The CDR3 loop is CASSSAGQGNEAFF. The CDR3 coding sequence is TGTGCCAGCAGCTCAGCCGGACAGGGGAATGAAGCTTTCTTT.

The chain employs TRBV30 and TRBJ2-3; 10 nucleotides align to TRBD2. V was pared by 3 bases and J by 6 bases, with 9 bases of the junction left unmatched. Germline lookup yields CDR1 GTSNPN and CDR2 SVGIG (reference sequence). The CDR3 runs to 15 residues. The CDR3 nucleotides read TGTGCCTGGAGGAGCCAGCGGGGGGGTGTGGATACGCAGTATTTT. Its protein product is CAWRSQRGGVDTQYF.

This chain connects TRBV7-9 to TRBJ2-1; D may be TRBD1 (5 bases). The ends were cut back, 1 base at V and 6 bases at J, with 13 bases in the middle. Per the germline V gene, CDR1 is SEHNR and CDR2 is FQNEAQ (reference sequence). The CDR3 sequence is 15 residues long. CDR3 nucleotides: TGTGCCAGCAGCTTAGGCAGGGCTCTGGGCAATGAGCAGTTCTTC. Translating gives CASSLGRALGNEQFF. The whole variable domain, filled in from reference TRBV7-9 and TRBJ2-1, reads DTGVSQNPRHKITKRGQNVTFRCDPISEHNRLYWYRQTLGQGPEFLTYFQNEAQLEKSRLLSDRFSAERPKGSFSTLEIQRTEQGDSAMYLCASSLGRALGNEQFFGPGTRLTVL.

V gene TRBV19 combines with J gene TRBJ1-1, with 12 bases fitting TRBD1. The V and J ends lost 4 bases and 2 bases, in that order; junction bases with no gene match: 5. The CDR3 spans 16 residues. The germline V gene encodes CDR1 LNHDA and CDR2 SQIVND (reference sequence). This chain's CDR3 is CASSRGTGGENTEAFF. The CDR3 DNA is TGTGCCAGTAGTAGGGGGACAGGGGGCGAAAACACTGAAGCTTTCTTT.